What follows is one TCR beta chain and its context. Its antigen is unknown. The CDR3 consists of 15 residues. The J segment lost 1 base and the V segment lost 2 bases, leaving 4 bases of the junction unmatched. Per the germline V gene, CDR1 is MGHDK and CDR2 is SYGVNS. The entry originates in a study of cytomegalovirus exposure and HLA in healthy donors. Study-level results: No immune exposure information besides CMV serostatus was available.

The PCR employed 60 Vbeta primers together with 13 Jbeta primers. TCRdb's copy holds only in-frame clones and misses some; the assay was immunoSEQ multiplex PCR. The profile covers fewer than 250,000 clones, with roughly 80% appearing a single time and about 1.6% taken by the ten largest. This clonotype was sampled from a woman aged 18-29 years in good health and CMV-seronegative. This chain connects TRBV25-1 to TRBJ2-7; 8 nucleotides match TRBD1. The sample was PBMCs. CDR3 bases: TGTGCCAGCAGTGAACCGGGACAGGTATCCTACGAGCAGTACTTC. This codes for CASSEPGQVSYEQYF.